The 8 T cell receptor beta chains presented below share a single source sample, sequenced in a study of PD-L1 blockade in urothelial cancer. Assay used: immunoSEQ multiplex PCR; TCRdb lists only in-frame clones, some missing. The repertoire includes 45,000 to 60,000 clones, 75% to 90% of them detected once, and 1.5% to 2% sits in the top ten. As for time point: pretreatment peripheral blood. The sample was PBMCs, taken around atezolizumab (anti-PD-L1) treatment. Source of these receptors: a man aged 45-65 years with urothelial cancer.

V is TRBV6-5 and J is TRBJ2-1; unclear D gene. Germline values: CDR1 MNHEY, CDR2 SVGAGI. V lost 4 bases, J lost 9 bases, and 16 bases lay in between. This CDR3 comprises 14 residues. The CDR3 DNA reads as TGTGCCAGCAGTTTCTCAACAGTAGTTGGTGAGCAGTTCTTC. Its protein is CASSFSTVVGEQFF.

The chain carries TRBV7-6 and TRBJ2-1; the match to TRBD2 covers 9 bases. CDR3 size: 14 residues. V gave up 5 bases and J gave up 7 bases; unmatched junction bases: 6. CDR1 is SGHVS and CDR2 is FNYEAQ in the germline V gene. Here the CDR3 DNA reads TGTGCCAGCAGCCCAATGACTAGCGGAAATGAGCAGTTCTTC. Protein product: CASSPMTSGNEQFF.

The V call is TRBV13, the J call TRBJ2-2, with 9 bases identical to TRBD2. Germline V lookup: CDR1 PRHDT, CDR2 FYEKMQ (reference sequence). The CDR3 covers 20 residues. V was clipped by 2 bases and J by 0 bases; unmatched bases: 13. This chain's CDR3 is CASSLRLGRGGPTNTGELFF. As DNA, the CDR3 is TGTGCCAGCAGCTTACGTCTTGGGCGGGGGGGGCCCACGAACACCGGGGAGCTGTTTTTT.

The genes are TRBV18 and TRBJ1-4; D perhaps matches TRBD1 (5 bases). The germline V gene has CDR1 KGHSH and CDR2 LQKENI. Trimming stripped 5 bases from V and 5 bases from J, with 9 bases between. This CDR3 has 13 amino acids. The CDR3 DNA is TGTGCCAGCTCAGCAGGGCAGAATGAAAAACTGTTTTTT. It encodes CASSAGQNEKLFF.

This clone was seen a handful of times. The chain employs TRBV6-1 and TRBJ2-1, with 8 bases matching TRBD2. The CDR3 consists of 15 residues. Germline loops: CDR1 MNHNS, CDR2 SASEGT. V lost 8 bases, J lost 0 bases, and 6 bases stayed unmatched. CDR3 DNA: TGTGCCAGCCAAGGGGGGACTAGCTCCTACAATGAGCAGTTCTTC. It translates to CASQGGTSSYNEQFF.

The chain joins TRBV29-1 to TRBJ1-2, with D perhaps TRBD1 (5 bases). Looked up from germline, CDR1 is SQVTM and CDR2 is ANQGSEA. V shed 5 bases and J shed 6 bases, with 13 bases lying between them. This CDR3 has 12 amino acids. CDR3 in amino acids: CSVRIAGNGYTF. In DNA form, the CDR3 reads TGCAGCGTTAGGATTGCAGGGAATGGCTACACCTTC.

This clone appeared once. The chain combines TRBV6-5 with TRBJ2-1, with D perhaps matching TRBD1 (6 bases). V lost 4 bases, J lost 3 bases, and 16 bases lay in between. The germline gives CDR1 MNHEY, CDR2 SVGAGI. CDR3 size: 16 residues. The CDR3 sequence is CASSLDSRDIYNEQFF. The CDR3 DNA is TGTGCCAGCAGTTTGGACAGCCGTGATATCTACAATGAGCAGTTCTTC.

The V call is TRBV5-3, the J call TRBJ1-1; 8 nucleotides line up with TRBD1. TRBV5-3 is sorted into the ORF group, with uncertain function. The CDR3 extends over 15 amino acids. The V and J ends lost 7 bases and 1 base, in that order; junction bases with no gene match: 9. CDR3 residues: CARPYRGIGNTEAFF. CDR3 in DNA: TGTGCCAGACCCTACAGGGGGATCGGGAACACTGAAGCTTTCTTT.